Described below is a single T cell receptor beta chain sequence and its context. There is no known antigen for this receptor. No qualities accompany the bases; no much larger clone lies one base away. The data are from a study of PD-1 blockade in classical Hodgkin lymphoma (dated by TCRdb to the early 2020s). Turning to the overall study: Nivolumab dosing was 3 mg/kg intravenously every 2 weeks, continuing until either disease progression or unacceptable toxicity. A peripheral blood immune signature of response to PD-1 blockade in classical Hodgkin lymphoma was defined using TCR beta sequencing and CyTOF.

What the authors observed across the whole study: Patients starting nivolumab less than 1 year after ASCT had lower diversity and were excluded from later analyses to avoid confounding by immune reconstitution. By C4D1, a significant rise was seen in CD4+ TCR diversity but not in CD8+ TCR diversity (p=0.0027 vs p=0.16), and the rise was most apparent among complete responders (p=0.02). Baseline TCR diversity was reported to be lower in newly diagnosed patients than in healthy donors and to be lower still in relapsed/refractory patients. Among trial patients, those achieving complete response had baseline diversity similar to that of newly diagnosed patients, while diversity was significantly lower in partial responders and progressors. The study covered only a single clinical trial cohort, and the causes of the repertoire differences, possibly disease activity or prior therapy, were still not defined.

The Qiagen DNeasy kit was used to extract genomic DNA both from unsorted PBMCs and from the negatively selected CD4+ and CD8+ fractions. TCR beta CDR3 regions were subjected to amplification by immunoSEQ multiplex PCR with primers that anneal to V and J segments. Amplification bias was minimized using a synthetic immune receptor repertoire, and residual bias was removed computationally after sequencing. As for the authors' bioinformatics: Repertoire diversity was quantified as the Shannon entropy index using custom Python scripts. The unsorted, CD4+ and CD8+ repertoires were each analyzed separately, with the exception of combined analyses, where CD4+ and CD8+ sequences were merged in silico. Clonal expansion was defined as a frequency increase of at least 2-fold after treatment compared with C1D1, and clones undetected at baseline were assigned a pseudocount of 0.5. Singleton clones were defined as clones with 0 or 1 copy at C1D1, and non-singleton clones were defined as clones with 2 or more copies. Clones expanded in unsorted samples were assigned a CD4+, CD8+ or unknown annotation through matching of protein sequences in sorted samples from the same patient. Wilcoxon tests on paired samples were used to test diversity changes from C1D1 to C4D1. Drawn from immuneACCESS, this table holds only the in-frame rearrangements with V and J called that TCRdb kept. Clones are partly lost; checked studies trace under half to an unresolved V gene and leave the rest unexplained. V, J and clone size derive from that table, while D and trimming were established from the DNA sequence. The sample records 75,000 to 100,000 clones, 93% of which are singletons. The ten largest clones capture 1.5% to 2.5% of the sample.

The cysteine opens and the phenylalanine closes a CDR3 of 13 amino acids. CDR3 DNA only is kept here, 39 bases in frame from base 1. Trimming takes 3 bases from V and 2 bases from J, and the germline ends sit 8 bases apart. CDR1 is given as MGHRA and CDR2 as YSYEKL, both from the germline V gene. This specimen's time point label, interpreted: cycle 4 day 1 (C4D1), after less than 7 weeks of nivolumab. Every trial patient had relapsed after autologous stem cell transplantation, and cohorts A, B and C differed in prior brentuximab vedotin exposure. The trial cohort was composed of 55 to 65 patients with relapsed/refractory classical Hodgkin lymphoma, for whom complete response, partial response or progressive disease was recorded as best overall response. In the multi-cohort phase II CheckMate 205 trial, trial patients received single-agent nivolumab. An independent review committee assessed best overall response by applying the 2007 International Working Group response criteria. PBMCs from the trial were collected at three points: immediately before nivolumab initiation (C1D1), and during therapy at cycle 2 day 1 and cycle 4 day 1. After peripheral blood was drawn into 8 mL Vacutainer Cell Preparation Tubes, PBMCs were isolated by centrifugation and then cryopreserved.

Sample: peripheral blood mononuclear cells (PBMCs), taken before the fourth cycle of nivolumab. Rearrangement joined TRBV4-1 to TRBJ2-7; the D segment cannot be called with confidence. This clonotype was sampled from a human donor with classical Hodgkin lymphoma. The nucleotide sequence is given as TGCGCCAGCAGCCAGGCTAGACCCTACGAGCAGTACTTC. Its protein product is CASSQARPYEQYF.